This T cell receptor (beta chain) comes out of a study of blood T cell repertoires in COVID-19. Study background: Collection of acute and convalescent COVID-19 samples took place in the United States, Italy and Spain. The cDNA or gDNA used as material had been derived from T cells, B-cell-depleted T cells, or PBMCs.

Germline CDR1 MDHEN, CDR2 SYDVKM. CDR3 size: 13 residues. Trimming stripped 6 bases from V and 6 bases from J, with 13 bases between. In the study's own analysis: The assay estimated nucleated cells by amplifying reference gene primers. Libraries were prepared by immunoSEQ multiplex PCR; TCRdb keeps only in-frame clonotypes and omits some of them. That table supplies the V and J calls and clone size; D and trimming were determined from the DNA. This sample has roughly 200,000 clones, with around 90% found just once. The clonotype comes from a man aged 40-55 years with acute or convalescent COVID-19. The material sequenced was peripheral blood. The chain recombines TRBV28 with TRBJ2-3; D possibly corresponds to TRBD2 (5 bases). DNA for the CDR3: TGTGCCAGCAGGAGCGGTTCCAGGGATACGCAGTATTTT. Its protein product is CASRSGSRDTQYF.